The rows below give T cell receptor beta chains drawn from one sample of a study of cytomegalovirus exposure and HLA in healthy donors. The repertoire was sequenced with immunoSEQ multiplex PCR; TCRdb's copy has only in-frame clones and lacks some. The sample yields about 120,000 clones, 85% to 90% seen once. The sample consisted of PBMCs. The source is a woman in her 30s in good health and CMV-seronegative. CDR3s include the opening cysteine and the closing phenylalanine or tryptophan. The D gene is left open where the match is weak. Part of the rows lack a size; the others show once, few, many or a class for expanded clones.

TRBV5-6	TRBJ2-7	14	TRBD1	.	TGTGCCAGCAGAATGACAGGGGTCCCCTACGAGCAGTACTTC	CASRMTGVPYEQYF
TRBV6-1	TRBJ1-2	15	.	.	TGTGCCAGCAGTGTGAGTCGTCTCGCGGGTTATGGCTACACCTTC	CASSVSRLAGYGYTF
TRBV5-4	TRBJ1-2	14	.	.	TGTGCCAGCAGCTACCGGGTCCAGGGTGGAGGCTACACCTTC	CASSYRVQGGGYTF
TRBV5-1	TRBJ2-1	15	TRBD2	.	TGCGCCAGCAAAGACACCGGGACTAACTACAATGAGCAGTTCTTC	CASKDTGTNYNEQFF
TRBV5-4	TRBJ1-3	15	.	.	TGTGCCAGCAGTCGGGGAGTGGGACTTGGAAACACCATATATTTT	CASSRGVGLGNTIYF
TRBV29-1	TRBJ1-2	11	.	.	TGCAGCGTGAGAACCAACTATGGCTACACCTTC	CSVRTNYGYTF
TRBV5-8	TRBJ2-2	14	.	once	TGTGCCAGCAGCCCCGGGACATTAACCGGGGAGCTGTTTTTT	CASSPGTLTGELFF
TRBV6-1	TRBJ2-1	15	.	.	TGTGCCAGCAGTGAATTCAGGCGACCACCCAATGAGCAGTTCTTC	CASSEFRRPPNEQFF
TRBV2	TRBJ1-4	14	.	once	TGTGCCAGCAGTGAAGCAGGGGGTAATGAAAAACTGTTTTTT	CASSEAGGNEKLFF
TRBV2	TRBJ2-7	12	TRBD1	few	TGTGCCAGCGGAGGACAGGTCTACGAGCAGTACTTC	CASGGQVYEQYF
TRBV5-4	TRBJ2-5	16	TRBD2	.	TGTGCCAGCAGCTTGGGACTAGCGATGGGGGGCGAGACCCAGTACTTC	CASSLGLAMGGETQYF
TRBV29-1	TRBJ2-7	12	TRBD2	many	TGCAGCGTTCGGCGGGGGGGCTACGAGCAGTACTTC	CSVRRGGYEQYF
TRBV5-1	TRBJ2-4	17	.	.	TGCGCCAGCAGCTTGGGCAACACAATACGAGTCAGGAACATTCAGTACTTC	CASSLGNTIRVRNIQYF
TRBV27	TRBJ1-5	13	.	.	TGTGCCAGCAGTTTGGGCAGAAATCAGCCCCAGCATTTT	CASSLGRNQPQHF
TRBV2	TRBJ1-1	14	TRBD1	.	TGTGCCAGCAGTACACAGGGGCCATCCTCTGAAGCTTTCTTT	CASSTQGPSSEAFF
TRBV19	TRBJ2-7	15	.	.	TGTGCCAGTAGTATTAACACACGAAAAGCCTACGAGCAGTACTTC	CASSINTRKAYEQYF
TRBV7-6	TRBJ1-1	14	TRBD1	.	TGTGCCAGCAGCCTGACTACAGGGGCCACTGAAGCTTTCTTT	CASSLTTGATEAFF
TRBV6-4	TRBJ2-1	15	TRBD2	few	TGTGCCAGCAGTGAGCTAGCGGGGGGGTACAATGAGCAGTTCTTC	CASSELAGGYNEQFF
TRBV7-2	TRBJ1-3	15	.	.	TGTGCCAGCAGCTCACCTCGGGGTGGTGGAAACACCATATATTTT	CASSSPRGGGNTIYF
TRBV30	TRBJ1-5	13	TRBD1	few	TGTGCCTACGCGGGACAGGGGATCCAGCCCCAGCATTTT	CAYAGQGIQPQHF
TRBV7-9	TRBJ2-7	16	.	few	TGTGCCAGCAGCTCCGGCGGCCAGATAGCCCTTTCCGAGCAGTACTTC	CASSSGGQIALSEQYF
TRBV10-3	TRBJ1-4	16	TRBD1	.	TGTGCCGCTAGTGGGACAGGGGCTGCAACTAATGAAAAACTGTTTTTT	CAASGTGAATNEKLFF
TRBV6-1	TRBJ2-5	15	TRBD1	.	TGTGCCAGCAGTGAAGTTGGGACAGTCGTAGAGACCCAGTACTTC	CASSEVGTVVETQYF
TRBV6-6	TRBJ2-3	16	TRBD2	.	TGTGCCAGCAGTTCCCAAGCGGGGGGGCCGGGAGATACGCAGTATTTT	CASSSQAGGPGDTQYF
TRBV4-2	TRBJ2-3	12	.	.	TGTGCCAGCAGCCAAGGAGAAGATACGCAGTATTTT	CASSQGEDTQYF
TRBV5-1	TRBJ1-1	13	.	.	TGCGCCAGCAGCATCGGACAGAACACTGAAGCTTTCTTT	CASSIGQNTEAFF
TRBV7-9	TRBJ2-5	16	TRBD2	.	TGTGCCAGCAGCTTAGGGGCTAGCGGGGGGCAAGAGACCCAGTACTTC	CASSLGASGGQETQYF
TRBV13	TRBJ1-1	17	TRBD1	.	TGTGCCAGCAGCTTATCTTGGACAGGGGGCAGGGACACTGAAGCTTTCTTT	CASSLSWTGGRDTEAFF
TRBV6-5	TRBJ2-3	12	.	.	TGTGCCAGCAGTGCCATCGGGTATACGCAGTATTTT	CASSAIGYTQYF
TRBV11-3	TRBJ2-3	15	.	.	TGTGCCAGCAGCTTAGACATGGCCCGCACAGATACGCAGTATTTT	CASSLDMARTDTQYF
TRBV13	TRBJ1-4	14	TRBD1	.	TGTGCCAGCAGCTACAGGGGGTCTAATGAAAAACTGTTTTTT	CASSYRGSNEKLFF
TRBV14	TRBJ1-1	14	.	once	TGTGCCAGCAGAACGGGGGGTCCGAACACTGAAGCTTTCTTT	CASRTGGPNTEAFF
TRBV7-2	TRBJ2-6	17	.	.	TGTGCCAGCAGCTTAGGGGGCACAAACTCTGGGGCCAACGTCCTGACTTTC	CASSLGGTNSGANVLTF
TRBV9	TRBJ2-2	16	TRBD2	.	TGTGCCAGCAGCACTCTTAGCGGGGCAAACACCGGGGAGCTGTTTTTT	CASSTLSGANTGELFF
TRBV10-3	TRBJ1-1	11	.	.	TGTGCCATCAGTCCCGGTACTGAAGCTTTCTTT	CAISPGTEAFF
TRBV5-1	TRBJ2-2	14	.	.	TGCGCCAGCAGGGAGGGGGCCAGCACCGGGGAGCTGTTTTTT	CASREGASTGELFF
TRBV7-6	TRBJ2-1	16	TRBD1	once	TGTGCCAGCAGCTCCCCCCGGGACAGGGGCTACAATGAGCAGTTCTTC	CASSSPRDRGYNEQFF
TRBV7-9	TRBJ2-5	14	TRBD1	.	TGTGCCAGCAGCCCCGGGACAGTACAAGAGACCCAGTACTTC	CASSPGTVQETQYF
TRBV7-9	TRBJ2-5	15	TRBD1	.	TGTGCCAGCAGCCCGGGACAGGGGATGGGTGAGACCCAGTACTTC	CASSPGQGMGETQYF
TRBV27	TRBJ2-7	15	TRBD2	.	TGTGCCAGCAGTCCCCGGACTAGCGGGGGTCCCGAGCAGTACTTC	CASSPRTSGGPEQYF
TRBV7-2	TRBJ2-2	13	.	once	TGTGCCAGCAGCCCTGAGGGCACCGGGGAGCTGTTTTTT	CASSPEGTGELFF
TRBV2	TRBJ2-1	15	TRBD2	.	TGTGCCAGCAGCCTCTCGGGACTAAACTACAATGAGCAGTTCTTC	CASSLSGLNYNEQFF
TRBV30	TRBJ1-4	12	.	.	TGTGCCTGGAGTGAGACCAGCTCGGGACTGTTTTTT	CAWSETSSGLFF